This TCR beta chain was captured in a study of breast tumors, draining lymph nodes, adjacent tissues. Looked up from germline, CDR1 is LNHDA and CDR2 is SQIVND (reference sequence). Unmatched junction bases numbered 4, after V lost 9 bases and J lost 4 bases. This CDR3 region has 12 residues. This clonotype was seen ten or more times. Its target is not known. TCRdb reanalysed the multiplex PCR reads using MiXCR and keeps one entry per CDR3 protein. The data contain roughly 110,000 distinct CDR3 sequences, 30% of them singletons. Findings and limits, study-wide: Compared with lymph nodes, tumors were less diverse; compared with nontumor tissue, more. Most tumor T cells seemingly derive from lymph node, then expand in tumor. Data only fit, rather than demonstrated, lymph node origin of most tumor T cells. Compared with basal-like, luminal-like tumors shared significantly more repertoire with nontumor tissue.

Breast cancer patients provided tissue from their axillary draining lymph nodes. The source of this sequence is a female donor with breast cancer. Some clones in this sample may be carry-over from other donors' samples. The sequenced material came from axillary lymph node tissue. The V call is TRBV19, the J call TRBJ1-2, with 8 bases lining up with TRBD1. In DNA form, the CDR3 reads TGTGCCAGCCTGACAGGGGTCTATGGCTACACCTTC. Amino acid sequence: CASLTGVYGYTF.